This TCR beta chain emerged from a study of blood T cell repertoires in COVID-19. Study details: T cells, B-cell-depleted T cells, or PBMCs supplied cDNA or gDNA.

Losses at the gene ends were 6 bases for V and 0 bases for J; bases not matched to a gene: 6. The CDR3 has 15 amino acids. CDR1 and CDR2 (germline): WSHSY, SAAADI. Source study methods: Counts of nucleated cells, estimated from reference gene primer amplification, were obtained. The method was immunoSEQ multiplex PCR; TCRdb's version includes in-frame clones alone and lacks a portion of them. Clonal size and the V and J genes are those of that table, whereas D and trimming came from the DNA. The table has some 93,000 clones, around 79% seen once; the top ten hold roughly 22%. This TCR came from a human donor in a cohort sampled during active COVID-19. This chain joins TRBV10-2 and TRBJ2-7, with 9 bases lining up with TRBD1. Sequenced material: peripheral blood. The CDR3 region is CASRARGQGSYEQYF. DNA for the CDR3: TGCGCCAGCAGAGCGAGGGGACAGGGCTCCTACGAGCAGTACTTC.